A single sample is the source of the 20 T cell receptor beta chains below, sequenced in a study of early T cells in non-severe SARS-CoV-2 infection. MiXCR, applied by TCRdb to the 5' RACE reads, yields one record per CDR3 protein. The repertoire consists of tens of thousands of distinct CDR3 sequences, with roughly 13% occurring once and the leading ten covering roughly 6%. The sequenced sample consisted of whole blood. All receptors derive from an adult who was a healthcare worker with PCR-confirmed SARS-CoV-2 infection or an uninfected control (not recorded which).

Many counts were recorded for this clonotype. The chain links TRBV29-1 to TRBJ1-5; possible D gene TRBD1, 5 bases. Trimming stripped 4 bases from V and 1 base from J, with 14 bases between. CDR3 length: 15 residues. Germline values: CDR1 SQVTM, CDR2 ANQGSEA. The CDR3 is CSVVVGESSNQPQHF. The CDR3 coding sequence is TGCAGCGTTGTGGTAGGGGAAAGCAGCAATCAGCCCCAGCATTTT.

For the CDR3, the DNA is TGTGCCAGCCAGGGGGCGAGCTCTGGAAACACCATATATTTT. Amino acids: CASQGASSGNTIYF. The chain employs TRBV9 and TRBJ1-3; TRBD1 agrees at 8 bases. This CDR3 comprises 14 residues. The trim removed 7 bases at V and 0 bases at J, leaving 3 bases unmatched. Germline V gene sequence: CDR1 SGDLS, CDR2 YYNGEE.

The chain couples TRBV6-1 to TRBJ2-3; D might be TRBD2 (5 bases). CDR1 and CDR2 from the germline V gene are MNHNS and SASEGT. The V end lost 1 base, the J end lost 2 bases, and 7 bases lay between the germline ends. The CDR3 spans 14 residues. CDR3 amino acids: CASSEDLATDTQYF. Here the CDR3 DNA reads TGTGCCAGCAGTGAAGACCTAGCCACAGATACGCAGTATTTT.

V is TRBV20-1 and J is TRBJ1-5, with no clear D. CDR1 and CDR2 (germline): DFQATT, SNEGSKA (reference sequence). The ends were cut back, 1 base at V and 0 bases at J, with 10 bases in the middle. This CDR3 region has 15 residues. CDR3 in amino acids: CSARVRGYSNQPQHF. CDR3 sequence (DNA): TGCAGTGCTAGAGTCCGGGGTTATAGCAATCAGCCCCAGCATTTT.

The chain employs TRBV7-9 and TRBJ2-2; 10 bases agree with TRBD2. The CDR3 spans 15 residues. V gave up 5 bases and J gave up 7 bases; unmatched junction bases: 7. The germline V gene has CDR1 SEHNR and CDR2 FQNEAQ (reference sequence). This chain's CDR3 is CASSLTWTSGGELFF. CDR3 nucleotide sequence: TGTGCCAGCAGCCTCACATGGACTAGCGGCGGGGAGCTGTTTTTT. Full variable domain (remainder filled in from reference TRBV7-9 and TRBJ2-2): DTGVSQNPRHKITKRGQNVTFRCDPISEHNRLYWYRQTLGQGPEFLTYFQNEAQLEKSRLLSDRFSAERPKGSFSTLEIQRTEQGDSAMYLCASSLTWTSGGELFFGEGSRLTVL.

This clonotype was detected a few times. The chain uses TRBV7-9 and TRBJ1-2, with TRBD1 identical over 10 bases. Trimming at V came to 1 base and at J to 8 bases, leaving 10 bases not matched to a gene. Per the germline V gene, CDR1 is SEHNR and CDR2 is FQNEAQ (reference sequence). The CDR3 totals 16 residues. The CDR3: CASSLVPAGTGDGYTF. CDR3 bases: TGTGCCAGCAGCTTAGTCCCCGCCGGGACAGGGGACGGCTACACCTTC.

This rearrangement joins TRBV29-1 to TRBJ1-2, with D unclear. V was shortened by 1 base and J by 4 bases, with 7 bases between the two germline ends. The CDR3 sequence is 12 residues long. In germline, CDR1 is SQVTM, CDR2 ANQGSEA. The chain's CDR3 is CSVEGTPYGYTF. CDR3 bases: TGCAGCGTTGAAGGGACCCCCTATGGCTACACCTTC.

This clonotype appeared many times. The chain joins TRBV30 to TRBJ1-6, with D hard to call. Looked up from germline, CDR1 is GTSNPN and CDR2 is SVGIG (reference sequence). Trimming pared 0 bases from V and 7 bases from J, leaving 4 bases between. The CDR3 sequence is 12 residues long. The CDR3 here is CAWSVGNSPLHF. The CDR3 DNA reads as TGTGCCTGGAGTGTGGGCAATTCACCCCTCCACTTT.

V is TRBV28 and J is TRBJ2-1; possible D gene TRBD1, 7 bases. The CDR3 extends over 13 amino acids. Deletions cut 3 bases from V and 7 bases from J, with 10 bases between. Per germline, CDR1 MDHEN and CDR2 SYDVKM. The CDR3 DNA is TGTGCCAGCAGTTTGGAGGGGGCGAATGAGCAGTTCTTC. Translation gives CASSLEGANEQFF.

This clonotype has just a few counts. The chain recombines TRBV6-2 or TRBV6-3 with TRBJ2-2, with D hard to call. This CDR3 region has 14 residues. Germline loops: CDR1 MNHEY, CDR2 SVGEGT. The ends were cut back, 6 bases at V and 3 bases at J, with 11 bases in the middle. CDR3 loop: CASRRALDTGELFF. DNA for the CDR3: TGTGCCAGCAGGCGAGCACTCGACACCGGGGAGCTGTTTTTT.

V and J are TRBV28 and TRBJ2-7; D is uncertain. The CDR3 covers 14 residues. The germline CDR1 and CDR2 sequences are MDHEN and SYDVKM. The V gene lost 7 bases and the J gene lost 4 bases, with 17 bases spanning the gap. The CDR3 here is CASTNWGQLYEQYF. The CDR3 DNA reads TGTGCCAGCACCAATTGGGGTCAGTTATACGAGCAGTACTTC.

The table lists this clonotype with many counts. This chain uses TRBV20-1 with TRBJ1-4; possibly TRBD1 for D (6 bases). The CDR3 has 15 amino acids. Trimming stripped 0 bases from V and 8 bases from J, with 16 bases between. The germline gives CDR1 DFQATT, CDR2 SNEGSKA (reference sequence). CDR3 DNA: TGCAGTGCTAGAGATGGCGCAGGGGTAACCGAAAAACTGTTTTTT. Translated, it gives CSARDGAGVTEKLFF.

A few counts support this clonotype. This chain joins TRBV11-2 and TRBJ2-5; either TRBD1 or TRBD2 may supply D (6 bases each). Germline values: CDR1 SGHAT, CDR2 FQNNGV. The V end lost 6 bases, the J end lost 4 bases, and 12 bases lay between the germline ends. The CDR3 contains 13 residues. The CDR3 sequence is CASRIQGLETQYF. The DNA of the CDR3 is TGTGCCAGCAGAATACAGGGACTAGAGACCCAGTACTTC.

This clonotype turned up a few times. This chain uses TRBV7-9 with TRBJ1-5; TRBD1 agrees at 12 bases. Looked up from germline, CDR1 is SEHNR and CDR2 is FQNEAQ (reference sequence). The V gene end was trimmed by 8 bases and the J gene end by 5 bases; junction bases not matched to a gene: 1. The CDR3 length is 13 residues. The CDR3, as DNA: TGTGCCAGCGGGGACAGGGGGCATCAGCCCCAGCATTTT. The encoded protein is CASGDRGHQPQHF.

There are a few counts of this clonotype. This sequence joins TRBV5-1 and TRBJ2-5, with D possibly matching TRBD1 (6 bases). This CDR3 has 13 residues. Germline V gives CDR1 SGHRS, CDR2 YFSETQ. V was cut by 0 bases and J by 5 bases, with 8 bases left in between. CDR3 region: CASSLVGAETQYF. DNA for the CDR3: TGCGCCAGCAGCTTGGTGGGGGCGGAGACCCAGTACTTC. The complete variable domain, with remaining parts taken from reference TRBV5-1 and TRBJ2-5, reads KAGVTQTPRYLIKTRGQQVTLSCSPISGHRSVSWYQQTPGQGLQFLFEYFSETQRNKGNFPGRFSGRQFSNSRSEMNVSTLELGDSALYLCASSLVGAETQYFGPGTRLLVL.

In this sample, this clonotype turned up many times. The chain uses TRBV5-4 and TRBJ2-3; D perhaps matches TRBD1 (6 bases). This CDR3 has 15 amino acids. Looked up from germline, CDR1 is SGHNT and CDR2 is YYREEE (reference sequence). The ends were cut back, 3 bases at V and 7 bases at J, with 18 bases in the middle. The DNA of the CDR3 is TGTGCCAGCAGCTCATGGACAGTTAACTCAAATACGCAGTATTTT. It translates to CASSSWTVNSNTQYF.

This clonotype showed up many times. The chain uses TRBV10-2 and TRBJ1-2, with unresolved D. CDR1 and CDR2 from the germline V gene are WSHSY and SAAADI. There are 13 residues in the CDR3. V lost 4 bases to trimming and J lost 4 bases, with 10 bases between them. For the CDR3, the DNA is TGCGCCAGCAGTGGACGGACGGTCTATGGCTACACCTTC. The encoded protein is CASSGRTVYGYTF.

Only a few counts were recorded for this clonotype. A junction end diverges from the germline sequence, so it may reflect a read error. The J gene is TRBJ2-5, the V gene TRBV29-1; tentatively, D is TRBD2 (7 bases). Germline CDR1 reads SQVTM; CDR2 reads ANQGSEA. CDR3 length: 11 residues. DNA of the CDR3: TGCAGCGTTGATGATACAGGGAGGGGCCGCTTC. This translates into CSVDDTGRGRF.

Only a few counts were recorded for this clonotype. The chain links TRBV7-6 to TRBJ1-6; 9 positions match TRBD1. The CDR3 has 14 residues. With V trimmed by 5 bases and J by 5 bases, 1 base remained unmatched. In germline, CDR1 is SGHVS, CDR2 FNYEAQ. As DNA, the CDR3 is TGTGCCAGCAGCCGGACAGGGGATAATTCACCCCTCCACTTT. It encodes CASSRTGDNSPLHF. The full variable domain, its missing parts supplied by reference TRBV7-6 and TRBJ1-6, is GAGVSQSPRYKVTKRGQDVALRCDPISGHVSLYWYRQALGQGPEFLTYFNYEAQQDKSGLPNDRFSAERPEGSISTLTIQRTEQRDSAMYRCASSRTGDNSPLHFGNGTRLTVT.

J is TRBJ2-7 and V is TRBV19; either TRBD1 or TRBD2 may supply D (5 bases each). CDR1 is LNHDA and CDR2 is SQIVND in the germline V gene (reference sequence). Trimming left V 6 bases short and J 9 bases short, with 15 bases between. This CDR3 is built from 12 residues. This CDR3 is CASRGTASGQYF. DNA of the CDR3: TGTGCCAGTAGAGGGACGGCGAGCGGGCAGTACTTC. The variable domain in full, completed from reference TRBV19 and TRBJ2-7, reads DGGITQSPKYLFRKEGQNVTLSCEQNLNHDAMYWYRQDPGQGLRLIYYSQIVNDFQKGDIAEGYSVSREKKESFPLTVTSAQKNPTAFYLCASRGTASGQYFGPGTRLTVT.